The entry below describes one TCR beta chain. TCRdb re-analysed the RT-PCR reads in MiXCR, keeping a single row per CDR3 protein. The profile covers under 950,000 distinct CDR3 sequences, with 20% to 25% appearing a single time and roughly 10% taken by the ten largest. The record originates from a study of response to subunit inactivated influenza vaccine. Per the germline V gene, CDR1 is LNHNV and CDR2 is YYDKDF (reference sequence). CDR3 size: 16 residues. J was trimmed by 4 bases and V by 3 bases; bases with no gene match: 6. This sequence originates from a man in his forties or fifties who received an inactivated influenza vaccine. Sequencing was performed on PBMCs from blood, taken 4 to 6 days after vaccination. The chain employs TRBV15 and TRBJ1-2; 12 positions agree with TRBD1. DNA of the CDR3: TGTGCCACCAGCAGGATCGGGACAGGGGGCGTCTATGGCTACACCTTC. Protein sequence: CATSRIGTGGVYGYTF. Based on the CDR3 plus reference TRBV15 and TRBJ1-2, the full variable domain is DAMVIQNPRYQVTQFGKPVTLSCSQTLNHNVMYWYQQKSSQAPKLLFHYYDKDFNNEADTPDNFQSRRPNTSFCFLDIRSPGLGDTAMYLCATSRIGTGGVYGYTFGSGTRLTVV.